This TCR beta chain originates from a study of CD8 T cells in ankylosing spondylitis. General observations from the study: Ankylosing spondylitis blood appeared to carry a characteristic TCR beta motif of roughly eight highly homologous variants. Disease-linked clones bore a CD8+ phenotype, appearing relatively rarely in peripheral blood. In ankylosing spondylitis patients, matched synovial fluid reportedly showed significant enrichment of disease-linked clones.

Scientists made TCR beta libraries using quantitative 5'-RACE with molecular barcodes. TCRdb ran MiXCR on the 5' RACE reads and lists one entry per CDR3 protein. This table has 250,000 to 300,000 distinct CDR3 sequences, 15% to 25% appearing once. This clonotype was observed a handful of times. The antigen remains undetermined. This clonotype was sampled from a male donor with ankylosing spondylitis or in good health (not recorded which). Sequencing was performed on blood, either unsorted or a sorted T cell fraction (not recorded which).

The CDR3 here is CAWSDRDGELFF. CDR3 nucleotide sequence: TGTGCCTGGAGTGACCGAGACGGGGAGCTGTTTTTT. V and J are TRBV30 and TRBJ2-2; D is ambiguous. The CDR3 has 12 amino acids. Germline lookup yields CDR1 GTSNPN and CDR2 SVGIG (reference sequence). V gave up 1 base and J gave up 7 bases, with 7 bases separating them.